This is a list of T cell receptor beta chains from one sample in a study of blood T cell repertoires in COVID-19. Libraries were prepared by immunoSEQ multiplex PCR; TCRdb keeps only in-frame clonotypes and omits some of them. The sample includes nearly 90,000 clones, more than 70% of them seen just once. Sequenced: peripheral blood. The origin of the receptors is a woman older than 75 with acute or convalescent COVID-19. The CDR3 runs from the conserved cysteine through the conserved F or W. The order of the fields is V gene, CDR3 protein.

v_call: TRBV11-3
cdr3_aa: CASSWRGTDTQYF

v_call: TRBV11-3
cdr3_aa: CASSLLFTDTQYF

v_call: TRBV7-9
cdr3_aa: CASSFMGDRGKDGYTF

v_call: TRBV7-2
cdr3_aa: CASSRVRPGQGTNEQFF

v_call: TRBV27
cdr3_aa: CASSLGLAGAGPSTDTQYF

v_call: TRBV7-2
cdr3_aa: CASSRDRESSYEQYF

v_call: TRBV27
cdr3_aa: CASRSHALTGTDTEAFF

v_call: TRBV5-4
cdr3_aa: CASSPPLGQMDTEAFF

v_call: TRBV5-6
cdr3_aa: CASSFHGFGQPQHF

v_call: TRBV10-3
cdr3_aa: CAISGTRQSTDTQYF

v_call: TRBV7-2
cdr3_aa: CASSPGQGGYLYGYTF

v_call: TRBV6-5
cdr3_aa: CAIGGAGGNTEAFF

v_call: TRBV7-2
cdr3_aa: CASSSRPSGGQIVPFF

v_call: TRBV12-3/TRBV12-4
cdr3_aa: CASSLLRDQPQHF

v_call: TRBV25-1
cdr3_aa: CASSARRGSSYNSPLHF

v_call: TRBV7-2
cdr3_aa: CASSLSAVQETQYF

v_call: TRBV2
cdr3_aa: CASSDRSGGAGTQYF